This T cell receptor beta chain originates from a study of molecular identifiers for immune sequencing clone quantification. About this clonotype: The junction and the germline gene differ at one end; a read error may be behind it.

This CDR3 has 15 amino acids. Germline CDR1 and CDR2: LGHNA and YSLEER. TCRdb itself ran the PCR reads through MiXCR, one entry per CDR3 protein. This table has about 510,000 distinct CDR3 sequences, around 25% appearing once. Input material: naive CD8+ T cells from blood, with Jurkat cell RNA spiked in. Subset indicated: FACS-sorted CD8+CD4-CCR7+CD45RA+ naive T cells. The clonotype was recovered from a human donor in good health. Some libraries in this study had Jurkat cell RNA spiked in. The chain joins TRBV4-3 to TRBJ2-7, with D uncertain. The CDR3 loop is CTSSQDNSAVYEQYF. The CDR3 DNA is TGCACCAGCAGCCAAGATAATTCGGCAGTCTACGAGCAGTACTTC.